These 3 T cell receptor beta chains came from one sample sequenced in a study. MiXCR, run by TCRdb on the RT-PCR reads, gives a single entry per CDR3 protein. The sample lists 550,000 to 750,000 distinct CDR3 sequences; approximately 15% were seen once. Specimen: memory CD4+ T cells from blood. The source is a female donor in good health, serving as a healthy control.

This chain uses TRBV7-2 with TRBJ2-7, with D tentatively TRBD2 (5 bases). The CDR3 extends over 16 amino acids. CDR1 is SGHTA and CDR2 is FQGNSA in the germline V gene. The V gene lost 4 bases and the J gene lost 2 bases, with 18 bases spanning the gap. CDR3 coding DNA: TGTGCCAGCAGCTCCCGTATGTGGGAGACCCCCTACGAGCAGTACTTC. It specifies CASSSRMWETPYEQYF. Combining the CDR3 with reference TRBV7-2 and TRBJ2-7 gives the whole variable domain GAGVSQSPSNKVTEKGKDVELRCDPISGHTALYWYRQSLGQGLEFLIYFQGNSAPDKSGLPSDRFSAERTGGSVSTLTIQRTQQEDSAVYLCASSSRMWETPYEQYFGPGTRLTVT.

This clonotype was found many times. This chain uses TRBV5-1 with TRBJ2-7; D is unresolved. Germline V gene data show CDR1 as SGHRS and CDR2 as YFSETQ. V gave up 1 base and J gave up 0 bases, with 11 bases separating them. This CDR3 has 15 amino acids. CDR3 residues: CASSLSAESSYEQYF. As DNA, the CDR3 is TGCGCCAGCAGCTTGTCGGCCGAGAGCTCCTACGAGCAGTACTTC.

Only a few counts were recorded for this clonotype. The rearrangement uses TRBV7-3 and TRBJ2-1; D perhaps matches TRBD2 (6 bases). This CDR3 has 13 residues. CDR1 and CDR2 (germline): SGHTA, FQGTGA. V was cut by 5 bases and J by 5 bases, with 10 bases left in between. This chain's CDR3 is CASSGTSNNEQFF. CDR3 coding DNA: TGTGCCAGCAGCGGCACTAGCAACAATGAGCAGTTCTTC.